This T cell receptor beta chain appears in the sequencing data of a study of blood T cells in healthy people across ages. Study overall: Template switching recovered approximately one barcoded beta molecule for every two T cells.

Regarding the study as a whole: Diversity was estimated from one million T cells, and these estimates were considered underestimates. Naive T cell percentage strongly correlated with TCR beta diversity.

About this clonotype itself: Its antigen is unknown.

The use of a sample-barcoded 5' primer and a J-beta primer mix characterized a second PCR of roughly 6 to 12 cycles. TCRdb re-called the 5' RACE reads with MiXCR, one entry per CDR3 protein. The sample has 700,000 to 1,000,000 distinct CDR3 sequences; more than 40% are singletons. V was cut by 3 bases and J by 7 bases, with 18 bases left in between. Germline loops: CDR1 MGHRA, CDR2 YSYEKL. The CDR3 extends over 15 amino acids. Donors ranged from 6 to 90 years old and were healthy Caucasians in Russia. Sequences were obtained from blood. The chain links TRBV4-1 to TRBJ1-2, with D hard to call. The receptor was isolated from a man aged 55 to 70 in good health. The CDR3 loop reads CASSHLTSGGLGYTF. The CDR3 DNA reads as TGCGCCAGCAGCCACCTGACGTCTGGAGGGCTTGGCTACACCTTC.